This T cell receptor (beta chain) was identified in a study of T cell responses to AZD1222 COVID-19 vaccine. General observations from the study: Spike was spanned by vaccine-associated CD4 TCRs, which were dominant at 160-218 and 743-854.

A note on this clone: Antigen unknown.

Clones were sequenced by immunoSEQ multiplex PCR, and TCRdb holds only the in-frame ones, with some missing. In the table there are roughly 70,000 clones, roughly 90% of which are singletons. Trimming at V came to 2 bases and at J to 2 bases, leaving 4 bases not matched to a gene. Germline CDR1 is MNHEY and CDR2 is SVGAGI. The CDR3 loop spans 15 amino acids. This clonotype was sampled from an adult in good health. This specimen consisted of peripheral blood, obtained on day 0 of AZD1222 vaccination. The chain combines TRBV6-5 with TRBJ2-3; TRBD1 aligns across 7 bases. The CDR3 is CASSYVGTATDTQYF. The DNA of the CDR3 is TGTGCCAGCAGTTACGTCGGGACAGCCACAGATACGCAGTATTTT.